A single sample is the source of the 26 T cell receptor beta chains below, sequenced in a study of blood T cell repertoires in COVID-19. Generated by immunoSEQ multiplex PCR, the TCRdb table keeps only in-frame clones and is missing some. The sample shows approximately 250,000 clones, around four fifths of them seen only once. Sequenced input: PBMCs or T cells enriched from blood (not recorded which). These receptors all stem from a man aged 25 to 40 with acute COVID-19.

This chain uses TRBV15 with TRBJ1-3; D call uncertain. CDR3 length equals 12 residues. V was cut by 0 bases and J by 7 bases, with 4 bases left in between. Germline V gene lookup returns CDR1 LNHNV and CDR2 YYDKDF (reference sequence). As DNA, the CDR3 is TGTGCCACCAGCAGAGATTCGAACACCATATATTTT. Its translation: CATSRDSNTIYF. Full variable domain (remainder filled in from reference TRBV15 and TRBJ1-3): DAMVIQNPRYQVTQFGKPVTLSCSQTLNHNVMYWYQQKSSQAPKLLFHYYDKDFNNEADTPDNFQSRRPNTSFCFLDIRSPGLGDTAMYLCATSRDSNTIYFGEGSWLTVV.

V and J are TRBV19 and TRBJ1-2; no clear D. The CDR3 length is 12 residues. Germline lookup yields CDR1 LNHDA and CDR2 SQIVND (reference sequence). V lost 4 bases and J lost 0, with 3 bases in between. CDR3 DNA sequence: TGTGCCAGTAGTACAACTAACTATGGCTACACCTTC. Translated, it gives CASSTTNYGYTF.

Details on this clone: Other DNA sequences of this sample code for an identical CDR3. The chain links TRBV18 to TRBJ2-1; 8 bases align to TRBD2. The germline CDR1 and CDR2 sequences are KGHSH and LQKENI. The CDR3 runs to 14 residues. V lost 2 bases to trimming and J lost 6 bases; unmatched junction nucleotides: 3. The CDR3 DNA follows: TGTGCCAGCTCACCATTAGCGGGGATCAATGAGCAGTTCTTC. Translated: CASSPLAGINEQFF. The complete variable domain, with remaining parts taken from reference TRBV18 and TRBJ2-1, reads NAGVMQNPRHLVRRRGQEARLRCSPMKGHSHVYWYRQLPEEGLKFMVYLQKENIIDESGMPKERFSAEFPKEGPSILRIQQVVRGDSAAYFCASSPLAGINEQFFGPGTRLTVL.

The CDR3 spells CATSDLPGQGGYTF. The CDR3 nucleotides read TGTGCCACCAGTGATTTGCCGGGACAGGGAGGCTACACCTTC. The chain has TRBV24-1 and TRBJ1-2, with 9 bases aligning to TRBD1. CDR3 size: 14 residues. Germline-derived CDR1 and CDR2 are KGHDR and SFDVKD. Unmatched junction bases numbered 3, after V lost 0 bases and J lost 8 bases.

The chain uses TRBV3-1 (or the pseudogene TRBV3-2) and TRBJ1-3, with TRBD1 matching over 9 bases. With 4 bases clipped from V and 7 bases from J, the junction kept 11 bases outside the gene matches. The CDR3 contains 16 residues. The germline V gene encodes CDR1 LGHDT and CDR2 YNNKEL (reference sequence). The CDR3 loop reads CASSREGQGMRNTIYF. The CDR3 DNA reads TGTGCCAGCAGCCGGGAGGGACAGGGAATGAGGAACACCATATATTTT.

This clone was found once. The chain has TRBV5-4 and TRBJ2-1; D unresolved. V lost 1 base to trimming and J lost 0 bases, with 8 bases between them. The CDR3 is 15 residues long. The germline V gene encodes CDR1 SGHNT and CDR2 YYREEE (reference sequence). CDR3 bases: TGTGCCAGCAGCTTGTCATCTAGCTCCTACAATGAGCAGTTCTTC. Its translation is CASSLSSSSYNEQFF.

V and J are TRBV6-1 and TRBJ2-7, with 9 positions matching TRBD2. CDR3 length equals 15 residues. V was clipped by 1 base and J by 1 base; unmatched bases: 2. Per the germline V gene, CDR1 is MNHNS and CDR2 is SASEGT. CDR3 residues: CASSEETSGSYEQYV. CDR3 DNA: TGTGCCAGCAGTGAAGAAACTAGCGGGTCCTACGAGCAGTACGTC.

This clone is a singleton in its sample. This chain joins TRBV28 and TRBJ2-7; TRBD2 might be the D (6 bases). The CDR3 totals 17 residues. Germline assignment: CDR1 MDHEN and CDR2 SYDVKM. Between the trimmed V and J ends, which lost 4 bases and 5 bases, there was a span of 24 bases. The CDR3 loop reads CASSYIIGGSGSHEQYV. For the CDR3, the DNA is TGTGCCAGCAGTTATATAATCGGGGGTAGTGGGTCCCACGAGCAGTACGTC.

The rearrangement links TRBV3-1 (or the pseudogene TRBV3-2) to TRBJ1-6, with D uncertain. This CDR3 comprises 17 residues. Germline CDR1 reads LGHDT; CDR2 reads YNNKEL (reference sequence). V was cut by 5 bases and J by 7 bases, with 21 bases left in between. The CDR3: CASSSRGIIGANSPLHF. CDR3 DNA: TGTGCCAGCAGCTCACGAGGGATAATCGGAGCAAATTCACCCCTCCACTTT.

The V call is TRBV9, the J call TRBJ2-3, with 12 bases matching TRBD2. This CDR3 is built from 16 residues. Germline CDR1 and CDR2: SGDLS and YYNGEE. The V segment lost 0 bases and the J segment 4 bases; nucleotides outside the gene matches: 3. The CDR3 DNA follows: TGTGCCAGCAGCGTAGCAACTAGCGGGGGGTCAGATACGCAGTATTTT. Its protein is CASSVATSGGSDTQYF. Together with reference TRBV9 and TRBJ2-3, the CDR3 gives the full variable domain: DSGVTQTPKHLITATGQRVTLRCSPRSGDLSVYWYQQSLDQGLQFLIQYYNGEERAKGNILERFSAQQFPDLHSELNLSSLELGDSALYFCASSVATSGGSDTQYFGPGTRLTVL.

The chain has TRBV19 and TRBJ1-1, with D perhaps matching TRBD1 (6 bases). Germline loops: CDR1 LNHDA, CDR2 SQIVND (reference sequence). V lost 5 bases, J lost 0 bases, and 13 bases lay in between. The CDR3 totals 15 residues. The DNA of the CDR3 is TGTGCCAGTAGTCCAGGACAGTTAATGAACACTGAAGCTTTCTTT. It encodes CASSPGQLMNTEAFF.

The J gene is TRBJ2-3, the V gene TRBV21-1; the table's D call of TRBD2 was not tested on the DNA. TRBV21-1 is a documented pseudogene. The CDR3 consists of 14 residues. The CDR3 DNA sequence: TGTGCCAGCAGCAAAGACTATTACACAGATACGCAGTATTTT. Encoded protein: CASSKDYYTDTQYF.

As DNA, the CDR3 is TGTGCCAGCAGTGAATTGATGCGGGGGGGTAGAAAGACCCAGTACTTC. Translating it yields CASSELMRGGRKTQYF. The genes are TRBV2 and TRBJ2-5; 9 positions agree with TRBD2. Germline CDR1 SNHLY, CDR2 FYNNEI. This CDR3 spans 16 amino acids. V dropped 2 bases and J dropped 6; count of bases not matched to a gene: 10.

The chain recombines TRBV16 with TRBJ1-4; 10 nucleotides align to TRBD1. From germline, CDR1 is KGHSY and CDR2 FQNENV. The V segment lost 1 base and the J segment 0 bases; nucleotides outside the gene matches: 2. CDR3 length: 17 residues. Here the CDR3 reads CASSQFGQGATNEKLFF. CDR3 nucleotides: TGTGCCAGCAGCCAATTCGGACAGGGGGCAACTAATGAAAAACTGTTTTTT. Based on the CDR3 plus reference TRBV16 and TRBJ1-4, the full variable domain is GEEVAQTPKHLVRGEGQKAKLYCAPIKGHSYVFWYQQVLKNEFKFLISFQNENVFDETGMPKERFSAKCLPNSPCSLEIQATKLEDSAVYFCASSQFGQGATNEKLFFGSGTQLSVL.

CDR3 bases: TGTGCCAGCAGCCTACGGGCAGGGGTTCTGAACACTGAAGCTTTCTTT. It codes for CASSLRAGVLNTEAFF. The V and J genes are TRBV7-9 and TRBJ1-1; tentative D call: TRBD1 (6 bases). V lost 5 bases to trimming and J lost 0 bases, with 16 bases between them. The CDR3 is 16 amino acids. Germline lookup yields CDR1 SEHNR and CDR2 FQNEAQ (reference sequence).

This chain joins TRBV7-9 and TRBJ2-1, with D possibly matching TRBD2 (6 bases). Germline CDR1 reads SEHNR; CDR2 reads FQNEAQ (reference sequence). The CDR3 runs 15 residues. V was clipped by 1 base and J by 8 bases, with 15 bases between them. In nucleotides, the CDR3 is TGTGCCAGCAGCTTAGTTTCGGGAGTTCTCGATGAGCAGTTCTTC. Amino acids: CASSLVSGVLDEQFF.

The chain has TRBV19 and TRBJ1-2; D gene uncertain. Trimming removed 1 base from V and 6 bases from J, with 12 bases in between. Germline V gene data show CDR1 as LNHDA and CDR2 as SQIVND (reference sequence). The CDR3 totals 14 residues. The CDR3 DNA sequence: TGTGCCAGTAGTATAGCTGGACTCAGGCATGGCTACACCTTC. It yields the protein CASSIAGLRHGYTF.

The chain is built from TRBV12-3 or TRBV12-4 and TRBJ2-1; TRBD2 matches 11 bases. The CDR3 runs to 13 residues. J gave up 9 bases and V 6 bases, and 4 bases lay outside the gene matches. The CDR3 spells CASRTSGVGEQFF. CDR3 coding DNA: TGTGCCAGCAGGACTAGCGGGGTGGGTGAGCAGTTCTTC.

J is TRBJ1-4 and V is TRBV6-1; 9 positions match TRBD1. The CDR3 sequence is 16 residues long. Germline V gene lookup returns CDR1 MNHNS and CDR2 SASEGT. Trimming took 2 bases from V and 0 from J; bases not matched to a gene: 1. CDR3 sequence (DNA): TGTGCCAGCAGTGAATGGGACAGGGCAACTAATGAAAAACTGTTTTTT. Protein sequence: CASSEWDRATNEKLFF.

This chain joins TRBV6-5 and TRBJ2-5; TRBD1 matches 7 bases. CDR1 and CDR2 (germline): MNHEY, SVGAGI. This CDR3 contains 16 residues. V was clipped by 4 bases and J by 6 bases; unmatched bases: 14. The chain's CDR3 is CASSSGTVIGWKTQYF. CDR3 coding DNA: TGTGCCAGCAGTTCCGGGACAGTTATCGGATGGAAGACCCAGTACTTC.

The gene calls are TRBV24-1 and TRBJ2-6; the D gene is possibly TRBD1 (6 bases). Germline loops: CDR1 KGHDR, CDR2 SFDVKD. The CDR3 has 17 residues. Trimming took off 5 bases at V and 0 bases at J, with 13 bases between the two ends. The chain's CDR3 is CATSGLSGDSGANVLTF. Written as DNA, the CDR3 is TGTGCCACCAGTGGCCTGTCAGGGGACTCTGGGGCCAACGTCCTGACTTTC.

V gene TRBV9 combines with J gene TRBJ2-5; 9 bases fit TRBD2. V lost 5 bases, J lost 5 bases, and 13 bases stayed unmatched. Germline CDR1 reads SGDLS; CDR2 reads YYNGEE. The CDR3 totals 16 residues. The CDR3 spells CASSPSGNSRGETQYF. The CDR3 DNA sequence: TGTGCCAGCAGTCCTAGCGGGAATTCTAGAGGGGAGACCCAGTACTTC.

This clone has a single count. The CDR3 sequence is CASSPTGVDTEAFF. CDR3 in DNA: TGTGCCAGCTCACCAACAGGGGTGGACACTGAAGCTTTCTTT. This chain links TRBV18 with TRBJ1-1; 7 positions match TRBD1. Germline values: CDR1 KGHSH, CDR2 LQKENI. With 2 bases clipped from V and 3 bases from J, the junction kept 3 bases outside the gene matches. The CDR3 contains 14 residues.

This clone showed up just once. The gene calls are TRBV3-1 (or the pseudogene TRBV3-2) and TRBJ2-3; 13 bases match TRBD2. After removal of 0 bases from V and 1 base from J, the junction contained 4 bases not matched to a gene. The CDR3 spans 18 residues. Germline lookup yields CDR1 LGHDT and CDR2 YNNKEL (reference sequence). The CDR3 is CASSQDTSGRAGTDTQYF. CDR3 nucleotide sequence: TGTGCCAGCAGCCAAGATACTAGCGGGAGGGCCGGCACAGATACGCAGTATTTT.

The rearrangement joins TRBV4-3 to TRBJ1-3; 8 bases agree with TRBD1. The CDR3 contains 16 residues. Germline V gene data show CDR1 as LGHNA and CDR2 as YSLEER. V shed 0 bases and J 9 bases; nucleotides not matched to a gene: 10. The CDR3 region is CASSQDTVTGDGTIYF. For the CDR3, the DNA is TGCGCCAGCAGCCAAGATACGGTGACAGGGGACGGCACCATATATTTT.

The V and J genes are TRBV5-6 and TRBJ2-2; 9 bases map to TRBD1. V was clipped by 0 bases and J by 0 bases; unmatched bases: 0. From germline, CDR1 is SGHDT and CDR2 YYEEEE. CDR3 length: 16 amino acids. The CDR3 sequence: CASSLGQGANTGELFF. As DNA, the CDR3 is TGTGCCAGCAGCTTGGGACAGGGGGCGAACACCGGGGAGCTGTTTTTT. The full variable domain, in which reference TRBV5-6 and TRBJ2-2 provide the parts outside the CDR3, is DAGVTQSPTHLIKTRGQQVTLRCSPKSGHDTVSWYQQALGQGPQFIFQYYEEEERQRGNFPDRFSGHQFPNYSSELNVNALLLGDSALYLCASSLGQGANTGELFFGEGSRLTVL.